Presented here are 2 T cell receptor beta chains from one specimen sequenced in a study of vaccination and CD4 T cells after COVID-19. Their cognate antigens are unknown. Sequencing of cultured CD4+ T cell DNA used the Oncomine TCR Beta short-read assay. TCRdb re-called the PCR reads with MiXCR, one entry per CDR3 protein. The sample consists of approximately 11,000 distinct CDR3 sequences, roughly 26% of them appearing once. The treatment was: roughly nine-day PBMC culture with coronavirus spike peptide pools or control peptides (ViraFEST assay). The sequenced sample consisted of cultured CD4+ T cells from blood. Receptor source: a human donor with COVID-19.

The V and J genes are TRBV6-1 and TRBJ2-2, with 9 bases aligning to TRBD2. CDR1 and CDR2 from the germline V gene are MNHNS and SASEGT. The junction had 4 bases not matched to a gene; V was cut back by 1 base and J by 7 bases. The CDR3 has 15 residues. DNA for the CDR3: TGTGCCAGCAGTGAAGGGACTAGCGTTTACGGGGAGCTGTTTTTT. It encodes CASSEGTSVYGELFF.

This clonotype was recorded a few times. The chain is built from TRBV7-2 and TRBJ2-7, with D perhaps TRBD1 (6 bases). This CDR3 is 14 amino acids long. The V and J ends lost 4 bases and 7 bases respectively, with 17 bases between them. From germline, CDR1 is SGHTA and CDR2 FQGNSA. This chain's CDR3 is CASSYDRLVLEQYF. The CDR3 DNA is TGTGCCAGCAGCTATGACAGGTTGGTTTTGGAGCAGTACTTC.